Listed below are T cell receptor beta chains from one sample, sequenced in a study of shared clonotypes between healthy human individuals. Method: immunoSEQ multiplex PCR; TCRdb's copy keeps in-frame clones and lacks some. Of hundreds of thousands of clones listed, more than 70% are singletons. Specimen: memory CD4+ T cells sorted from blood. Source of these receptors: a woman in her thirties in good health. Each CDR3 is given with its conserved first and last residue. D genes are given only for firm matches. Only part of the rows carry a size: once, few, many, or a class if the clone is expanded.

D gene,J gene,clone size,V gene,CDR3 protein,CDR3 DNA
TRBD2,TRBJ2-1,.,TRBV28,CASKIAGDVYYNEQFF,TGTGCCAGCAAAATAGCGGGAGATGTTTACTACAATGAGCAGTTCTTC
.,TRBJ2-3,.,TRBV6-5,CASSYSSAPGSDTQYF,TGTGCCAGCAGTTACTCATCGGCGCCCGGCTCGGATACGCAGTATTTT
.,TRBJ2-3,.,TRBV5-8,CASSLGRSSTDTQYF,TGTGCCAGCAGCTTGGGAAGGTCTAGCACAGATACGCAGTATTTT
.,TRBJ1-1,.,TRBV7-9,CASSRRDGSEAFF,TGTGCCAGCAGCCGCCGGGACGGTTCTGAAGCTTTCTTT
.,TRBJ1-5,.,TRBV28,CASSLIQGTGQPQHF,TGTGCCAGCAGTTTAATCCAGGGGACGGGGCAGCCCCAGCATTTT
.,TRBJ2-2,.,TRBV21-1,CASSRDFMVWHGELFF,TGTGCCAGCAGCAGAGACTTCATGGTTTGGCACGGGGAGCTGTTTTTT
TRBD2,TRBJ2-1,few,TRBV10-2,CASSGTSGRGNEQFF,TGCGCCAGCAGTGGGACTAGCGGGAGGGGTAATGAGCAGTTCTTC
.,TRBJ2-3,.,TRBV5-1,CASSPHSTDTQYF,TGCGCCAGCAGCCCACATTCAACAGATACGCAGTATTTT
.,TRBJ2-1,.,TRBV4-1,CASSQGYNEQFF,TGCGCCAGCAGCCAAGGGTACAATGAGCAGTTCTTC
.,TRBJ2-6,.,TRBV7-2,CASSFVAGFSSGANVLTF,TGTGCCAGCAGCTTTGTCGCGGGTTTCAGCTCTGGGGCCAACGTCCTGACTTTC
TRBD2,TRBJ2-3,.,TRBV5-5,CASSFRLAGDTQYF,TGTGCCAGCAGCTTCCGGCTAGCGGGAGATACGCAGTATTTT
TRBD1,TRBJ2-7,.,TRBV5-1,CASSLGTGATEQYF,TGCGCCAGCAGCCTCGGGACAGGGGCCACCGAGCAGTACTTC
.,TRBJ1-1,.,TRBV6-4,CASSYGSTMNTEAFF,TGTGCCAGCAGCTACGGGTCGACTATGAACACTGAAGCTTTCTTT
.,TRBJ2-5,.,TRBV19,CASSISASIQETQYF,TGTGCCAGTAGTATCAGTGCATCGATACAAGAGACCCAGTACTTC